The next 21 T cell receptor beta chains were all read from a single sample in a study of brain metastases from non-small cell lung cancer. Generated by immunoSEQ multiplex PCR, the TCRdb table keeps only in-frame clones and is missing some. The sample has 3,500 or so clones, over 70% seen once; the top ten hold approximately 10%. The material sequenced was tissue from a brain metastasis. These receptors were collected from a donor aged 40 or older with non-small cell lung cancer.

V usage is TRBV5-4 and J usage is TRBJ1-6; 12 bases are shared with TRBD1. The CDR3 runs 16 residues. Germline CDR1 is SGHNT and CDR2 is YYREEE (reference sequence). V was clipped by 4 bases and J by 5 bases; unmatched bases: 4. The CDR3 DNA sequence: TGTGCCAGCAGCCCGGGACAGGGGGCAAATAATTCACCCCTCCACTTT. This translates into CASSPGQGANNSPLHF.

The chain joins TRBV30 to TRBJ2-5; D might be TRBD1 or TRBD2, each matching 5 bases. The V and J ends lost 5 bases and 5 bases respectively, with 21 bases between them. This CDR3 region has 15 residues. Per germline, CDR1 GTSNPN and CDR2 SVGIG (reference sequence). The CDR3 spells CAWSSGAGRMETQYF. In DNA, the CDR3 is TGTGCCTGGTCGTCCGGGGCCGGACGGATGGAGACCCAGTACTTC.

The gene calls are TRBV5-4 and TRBJ2-3; D gene ambiguous. V lost 1 base, J lost 7 bases, and 10 bases lay in between. CDR1 SGHNT and CDR2 YYREEE come from the germline V gene (reference sequence). The CDR3 length is 13 residues. In DNA, the CDR3 is TGTGCCAGCAGCTTGAAGGGCGTAAATACGCAGTATTTT. Protein product: CASSLKGVNTQYF.

The V gene is TRBV4-2, the J gene TRBJ1-5; D is ambiguous. Trimming took off 1 base at V and 3 bases at J, with 10 bases between the two ends. The CDR3 length is 15 residues. Germline CDR1 and CDR2: LGHNA and YNFKEQ. CDR3 nucleotides: TGTGCCAGCAGCCAAGGAGGGATCTCCAATCAGCCCCAGCATTTT. Protein: CASSQGGISNQPQHF.

This rearrangement joins TRBV7-8 to TRBJ1-1, with 7 bases matching TRBD1. Germline CDR1 is SGHVS and CDR2 is FQNEAQ. This CDR3 region has 14 residues. The V segment lost 5 bases and the J segment 7 bases; nucleotides outside the gene matches: 10. Written as DNA, the CDR3 is TGTGCCAGCAGCCGAGAGGGGGCAGCCTTTGAAGCTTTCTTT. It specifies CASSREGAAFEAFF.

This clone was observed a few times. CDR3 DNA sequence: TGTGCCAGCAAAGGTTTGAACACTGAAGCTTTCTTT. Residues: CASKGLNTEAFF. This chain uses TRBV28 with TRBJ1-1; D not certain. The CDR3 runs to 12 residues. Trimming pared 7 bases from V and 0 bases from J, leaving 6 bases between. Germline values: CDR1 MDHEN, CDR2 SYDVKM.

This clone was picked up one time. J is TRBJ1-5 and V is TRBV3-1 (or the pseudogene TRBV3-2); maybe TRBD1 (6 bases). In germline, CDR1 is LGHDT, CDR2 YNNKEL (reference sequence). V lost 0 bases to trimming and J lost 5 bases, with 8 bases between them. The CDR3 has 14 amino acids. CDR3 sequence: CASSQDGQYQPQHF. CDR3 bases: TGTGCCAGCAGCCAAGACGGACAGTATCAGCCCCAGCATTTT.

The CDR3 here is CATSDLTSGRQFF. The DNA for the CDR3 is TGTGCCACCAGTGATCTCACTAGCGGGAGGCAGTTCTTC. The V gene is TRBV24-1, the J gene TRBJ2-1, with TRBD2 matching over 11 bases. CDR1 and CDR2 (germline): KGHDR, SFDVKD. The CDR3 covers 13 residues. V dropped 3 bases and J dropped 12; count of bases not matched to a gene: 3.

This clone was picked up one time. A junction end diverges from the germline sequence, so it may reflect a read error. This rearrangement joins TRBV10-3 to TRBJ1-2; D possibly corresponds to TRBD1 (5 bases). Germline V gene sequence: CDR1 ENHRY, CDR2 SYGVKD. This CDR3 comprises 13 residues. The CDR3 nucleotides read TGTGCCGTCAGTGAAAGTGGGGGTATTGGCTACACCTTC. This encodes CAVSESGGIGYTF.

This clone has only one observation. The V gene is TRBV7-8, the J gene TRBJ1-3; D gene uncertain. This CDR3 is 13 amino acids long. From germline, CDR1 is SGHVS and CDR2 FQNEAQ. Trimming cost V 5 bases and J 0 bases, with 5 bases left between them. The CDR3 is CASSQDSGNTIYF. CDR3 coding DNA: TGTGCCAGCAGCCAAGACTCTGGAAACACCATATATTTT.

The chain is built from TRBV7-3 and TRBJ1-1, with a weak D call TRBD1 (5 bases). CDR1 and CDR2 from the germline V gene are SGHTA and FQGTGA. Between the trimmed V and J ends, which lost 6 bases and 10 bases, there was a span of 21 bases. The CDR3 sequence is 14 residues long. In nucleotides, the CDR3 is TGTGCCAGCAGGTTTCAACAGGAAAATTCGCGAGCTTTCTTT. It is translated as CASRFQQENSRAFF.

The chain couples TRBV3-1 (or the pseudogene TRBV3-2) to TRBJ2-5; the D is unclear. This CDR3 is 13 amino acids long. Deletions cut 1 base from V and 4 bases from J, with 7 bases between. Germline V lookup: CDR1 LGHDT, CDR2 YNNKEL (reference sequence). The CDR3 loop is CASSQGLRETQYF. The CDR3 DNA reads TGTGCCAGCAGCCAAGGATTAAGAGAGACCCAGTACTTC.

This chain uses TRBV7-8 with TRBJ2-5; TRBD1 matches at 10 bases. Trimming at V came to 5 bases and at J to 5 bases, leaving 8 bases not matched to a gene. The CDR3 contains 15 residues. Germline CDR1 and CDR2: SGHVS and FQNEAQ. The CDR3 coding sequence is TGTGCCAGCAGCCCCAGACAGGGGGCTTTGGAGACCCAGTACTTC. Its translation: CASSPRQGALETQYF.

The CDR3 DNA is TGTGCCAGTAATAAGGCACAGGGGGCAAATTCACCCCTCCACTTT. It codes for CASNKAQGANSPLHF. The gene calls are TRBV19 and TRBJ1-6, with 9 nucleotides matching TRBD1. V lost 7 bases to trimming and J lost 7 bases; unmatched junction nucleotides: 8. This CDR3 spans 15 amino acids. Germline-derived CDR1 and CDR2 are LNHDA and SQIVND (reference sequence).

The V call is TRBV7-8, the J call TRBJ2-7; 7 bases line up with TRBD1. In germline, CDR1 is SGHVS, CDR2 FQNEAQ. The CDR3 totals 16 residues. V was pared by 4 bases and J by 5 bases, with 14 bases of the junction left unmatched. CDR3 loop: CASSSFPTGSLNEQYF. The DNA of the CDR3 is TGTGCCAGCAGCTCCTTTCCGACAGGGTCCCTCAACGAGCAGTACTTC.

This chain links TRBV28 with TRBJ1-6, with 7 bases identical to TRBD1. The CDR3 covers 15 residues. V dropped 5 bases and J dropped 7; count of bases not matched to a gene: 8. CDR1 is MDHEN, CDR2 SYDVKM, per germline. The CDR3 DNA sequence: TGTGCCAGCAGTCCTTTTGACAGGGAGAATTCACCCCTCCACTTT. This encodes CASSPFDRENSPLHF.

This chain joins TRBV14 and TRBJ2-7, with a possible D match to TRBD1 (6 bases). Per the germline V gene, CDR1 is SGHDN and CDR2 is FVKESK. Trimming removed 1 base at V and 0 bases at J, with 13 bases between. The CDR3 is 16 residues long. This chain's CDR3 is CASSQGRGRRSYEQYF. CDR3 nucleotide sequence: TGTGCCAGCAGCCAAGGCAGGGGTCGACGCTCCTACGAGCAGTACTTC.

This rearrangement joins TRBV5-4 to TRBJ2-5, with 7 positions matching TRBD1. The CDR3 length is 14 residues. V lost 4 bases to trimming and J lost 10 bases; unmatched junction nucleotides: 13. In germline, CDR1 is SGHNT, CDR2 YYREEE (reference sequence). CDR3 DNA: TGTGCCAGCAGCCCACCGGACAGGTTGGAAGGCCAGTACTTC. Protein: CASSPPDRLEGQYF.

The chain joins TRBV18 to TRBJ2-5, with 7 nucleotides matching TRBD1. After removal of 9 bases from V and 2 bases from J, the junction contained 6 bases not matched to a gene. The CDR3 consists of 13 residues. The germline V gene has CDR1 KGHSH and CDR2 LQKENI. CDR3 amino acids: CASSQGQQETQYF. The CDR3 DNA reads as TGTGCCAGTTCCCAGGGACAGCAAGAGACCCAGTACTTC.

V gene TRBV19 combines with J gene TRBJ1-5, with D possibly TRBD1 on 6 matching bases. Germline V lookup: CDR1 LNHDA, CDR2 SQIVND (reference sequence). The V end lost 4 bases, the J end lost 5 bases, and 12 bases lay between the germline ends. The CDR3 is made up of 14 amino acids. The DNA for the CDR3 is TGTGCCAGTAGTAACGAGGGGGTCTATCAGCCCCAGCATTTT. Amino acids: CASSNEGVYQPQHF. Using reference TRBV19 and TRBJ1-5 for the parts outside the CDR3, the full variable domain is DGGITQSPKYLFRKEGQNVTLSCEQNLNHDAMYWYRQDPGQGLRLIYYSQIVNDFQKGDIAEGYSVSREKKESFPLTVTSAQKNPTAFYLCASSNEGVYQPQHFGDGTRLSIL.

The J gene is TRBJ1-6, the V gene TRBV2, with D hard to call. Germline assignment: CDR1 SNHLY and CDR2 FYNNEI. There are 15 residues in the CDR3. Trimming pared 4 bases from V and 0 bases from J, leaving 7 bases between. Here the CDR3 DNA reads TGTGCCAGCAGTGTATCCAGCTCCTATAATTCACCCCTCCACTTT. Translated: CASSVSSSYNSPLHF.